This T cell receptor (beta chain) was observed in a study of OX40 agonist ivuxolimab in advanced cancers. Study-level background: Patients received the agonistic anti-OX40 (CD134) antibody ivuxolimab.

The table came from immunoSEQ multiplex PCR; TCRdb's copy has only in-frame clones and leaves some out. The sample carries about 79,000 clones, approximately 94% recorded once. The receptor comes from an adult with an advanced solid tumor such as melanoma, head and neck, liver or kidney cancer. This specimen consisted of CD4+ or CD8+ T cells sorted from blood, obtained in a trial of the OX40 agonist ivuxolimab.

CDR3 in amino acids: CASSEGQGAPFNGYTF. The CDR3, as DNA: TGTGCCAGCAGCGAGGGACAGGGGGCGCCTTTTAATGGCTACACCTTC. This rearrangement joins TRBV7-9 to TRBJ1-2; 12 nucleotides agree with TRBD1. This CDR3 spans 16 amino acids. V dropped 5 bases and J dropped 6; count of bases not matched to a gene: 10. CDR1 is SEHNR and CDR2 is FQNEAQ in the germline V gene (reference sequence).